Presented here are 10 T cell receptor beta chains from one specimen sequenced in a study of blood T cell repertoires in COVID-19. The protocol was immunoSEQ multiplex PCR, while the TCRdb copy is restricted to in-frame clones and leaves out a portion. Of hundreds of thousands of clones listed, roughly 90% were seen once; the top ten hold roughly 1.6%. Sequencing was carried out using PBMCs or T cells enriched from blood (not recorded which). These receptors all stem from a woman between 18 and 29 years old with acute COVID-19.

The sample holds a few counts of this clone. The V and J genes are TRBV5-6 and TRBJ2-7; possibly TRBD2 for D (6 bases). This CDR3 spans 14 amino acids. V shed 0 bases and J shed 5 bases, with 12 bases lying between them. Germline loops: CDR1 SGHDT, CDR2 YYEEEE. CDR3 sequence: CASSLAGAVNEQYF. The CDR3 nucleotides are TGTGCCAGCAGCTTGGCGGGAGCTGTCAACGAGCAGTACTTC.

This chain connects TRBV30 to TRBJ2-1, with 7 bases that match TRBD1. V trimming: 0 bases; J trimming: 4 bases; junction bases outside the gene matches: 6. Per the germline V gene, CDR1 is GTSNPN and CDR2 is SVGIG (reference sequence). The length of the CDR3 is 15 residues. CDR3 loop: CAWSVRAGGYNEQFF. The DNA for the CDR3 is TGTGCCTGGAGTGTGCGGGCAGGGGGTTACAATGAGCAGTTCTTC.

This chain links TRBV5-1 with TRBJ2-1, with 10 bases fitting TRBD2. Losses at the gene ends were 6 bases for V and 7 bases for J; bases not matched to a gene: 19. The CDR3 is 18 residues long. In germline, CDR1 is SGHRS, CDR2 YFSETQ. For the CDR3, the DNA is TGCGCCAGCACCCTCCTTGTGAATAGCGGGAGGCCCGGGAATGAGCAGTTCTTC. As protein: CASTLLVNSGRPGNEQFF.

The genes are TRBV6-5 and TRBJ2-1; 9 bases fit TRBD1. V was pared by 5 bases and J by 13 bases, with 15 bases of the junction left unmatched. The CDR3 is made up of 15 amino acids. Germline loops: CDR1 MNHEY, CDR2 SVGAGI. The CDR3 loop reads CASSNRDRALFGQFF. The CDR3 DNA sequence: TGTGCCAGCAGTAACCGGGACAGGGCTCTTTTCGGACAGTTCTTC.

V and J are TRBV30 and TRBJ2-7; TRBD2 matches 12 bases. Germline CDR1 and CDR2: GTSNPN and SVGIG (reference sequence). The CDR3 covers 15 residues. V was clipped by 2 bases and J by 4 bases; unmatched bases: 6. The CDR3 protein is CAWSRGTSGLYEQYF. As DNA, the CDR3 is TGTGCCTGGAGTCGGGGGACTAGCGGGCTGTACGAGCAGTACTTC.

The chain is built from TRBV7-2 and TRBJ2-3; the match to TRBD2 covers 8 bases. The CDR3 length is 15 residues. The junction had 5 bases not matched to a gene; V was cut back by 1 base and J by 5 bases. Germline lookup yields CDR1 SGHTA and CDR2 FQGNSA. The DNA of the CDR3 is TGTGCCAGCAGCTTAGTGCGGGAGGCCGTAGATACGCAGTATTTT. Translation gives CASSLVREAVDTQYF.

This clone was seen only once. The genes are TRBV6-5 and TRBJ2-2, with no clear D. CDR3 length: 15 amino acids. Germline CDR1 is MNHEY and CDR2 is SVGAGI. The ends were cut back, 5 bases at V and 0 bases at J, with 10 bases in the middle. The CDR3 here is CASSTGDANTGELFF. Here the CDR3 DNA reads TGTGCCAGCAGTACCGGAGACGCGAACACCGGGGAGCTGTTTTTT.

This chain joins TRBV4-1 and TRBJ1-2; no definite D call. Germline values: CDR1 MGHRA, CDR2 YSYEKL. The V end was cut by 0 bases, the J end by 4 bases, with 9 bases between. The CDR3 totals 14 residues. DNA for the CDR3: TGCGCCAGCAGCCAAGAGGGCATGGGCTATGGCTACACCTTC. Its translation: CASSQEGMGYGYTF.

The genes are TRBV28 and TRBJ2-7, with 8 bases identical to TRBD1. The ends lost 8 bases at V and 4 bases at J; junction bases unmatched: 4. The CDR3 loop spans 12 amino acids. Per germline, CDR1 MDHEN and CDR2 SYDVKM. The CDR3 nucleotides read TGTGCCAGCCGACAGGGGCTTTACGAGCAGTACTTC. It specifies CASRQGLYEQYF.

The chain links TRBV7-9 to TRBJ2-1, with TRBD2 matching 7 bases. The CDR3 length is 14 residues. Per germline, CDR1 SEHNR and CDR2 FQNEAQ (reference sequence). V shed 6 bases and J 7 bases; nucleotides not matched to a gene: 9. The CDR3 is CASRRGGPRNEQFF. CDR3 sequence (DNA): TGTGCCAGCAGAAGGGGAGGGCCAAGGAATGAGCAGTTCTTC.